The 15 T cell receptor beta chains given below trace back to one sample, sequenced in a study of blood T cell repertoires in COVID-19. Data came from immunoSEQ multiplex PCR; TCRdb stores just in-frame clones and leaves some out. The repertoire holds about 250,000 clones, about 87% seen once, with roughly 2.6% in the top ten. Sequences were obtained from PBMCs or T cells enriched from blood (not recorded which). Receptors were obtained from a woman in her twenties or thirties with acute COVID-19.

This sequence joins TRBV7-9 and TRBJ2-7, with D possibly matching TRBD2 (5 bases). V was trimmed by 2 bases and J by 3 bases, leaving 11 bases between them. The CDR3 has 14 amino acids. The germline gives CDR1 SEHNR, CDR2 FQNEAQ (reference sequence). Here the CDR3 DNA reads TGTGCCAGCAGCTTAATTAGGAGGAGCTACGAGCAGTACTTC. It translates to CASSLIRRSYEQYF.

V and J are TRBV4-1 and TRBJ2-7; 8 bases are shared with TRBD1. V lost 0 bases, J lost 3 bases, and 7 bases stayed unmatched. Germline V gene sequence: CDR1 MGHRA, CDR2 YSYEKL. The CDR3 has 16 residues. CDR3 protein: CASSQEAGGHYYEQYF. CDR3 sequence (DNA): TGCGCCAGCAGCCAAGAGGCAGGGGGCCATTACTACGAGCAGTACTTC.

The genes are TRBV6-5 and TRBJ1-2, with 8 positions matching TRBD1. V shed 2 bases, J shed 8 bases, and the junction held 7 bases outside the gene matches. The CDR3 loop spans 14 amino acids. The germline gives CDR1 MNHEY, CDR2 SVGAGI. The CDR3 nucleotides read TGTGCCAGCAGTTACAGAGGTCAGGGGGCCGGCTACACCTTC. It translates to CASSYRGQGAGYTF.

V usage is TRBV19 and J usage is TRBJ1-6; D is possibly TRBD1 (6 bases). The germline V gene encodes CDR1 LNHDA and CDR2 SQIVND (reference sequence). CDR3 length equals 15 residues. Trimming took off 2 bases at V and 15 bases at J, with 20 bases between the two ends. The CDR3 DNA sequence: TGTGCCAGTAGTATATCGACAGGTACAATTCAGGGCCTCCACTTT. It encodes CASSISTGTIQGLHF.

The V call is TRBV27, the J call TRBJ1-6; TRBD1 aligns across 8 bases. J was trimmed by 11 bases and V by 2 bases; bases with no gene match: 8. Germline-derived CDR1 and CDR2 are MNHEY and SMNVEV (reference sequence). The CDR3 spans 15 residues. In DNA, the CDR3 is TGTGCCAGCAGTTTAACCTGGGGACAGGCGACACCCCTCCACTTT. Translated: CASSLTWGQATPLHF.

The chain couples TRBV11-2 to TRBJ2-1; 7 nucleotides match TRBD2. V was pared by 1 base and J by 2 bases, with 2 bases of the junction left unmatched. The CDR3 covers 15 residues. The germline V gene encodes CDR1 SGHAT and CDR2 FQNNGV. CDR3 loop: CASSLVRGAYNEQFF. The CDR3 nucleotides are TGTGCCAGCAGCTTAGTCCGGGGGGCCTACAATGAGCAGTTCTTC.

This clone was counted between two and nine times. This chain links TRBV28 with TRBJ1-5; D is unresolved. The CDR3 is made up of 13 amino acids. Germline V CDR1 and CDR2: MDHEN, SYDVKM. V lost 6 bases and J lost 4, with 10 bases in between. CDR3 nucleotides: TGTGCCAGCAGCCGGGATGAAAATCAGCCCCAGCATTTT. Translated: CASSRDENQPQHF.

In its sample, this clone was seen a few times. This sequence joins TRBV5-1 and TRBJ2-7; tentative D call: TRBD2 (7 bases). Germline CDR1 SGHRS, CDR2 YFSETQ. The V end was cut by 0 bases, the J end by 0 bases, with 13 bases between. This CDR3 has 16 amino acids. CDR3 DNA sequence: TGCGCCAGCAGCTTGGGAGGGGGAGGGGACTCCTACGAGCAGTACTTC. This codes for CASSLGGGGDSYEQYF.

The chain couples TRBV5-8 to TRBJ2-7; D gene ambiguous. V was clipped by 4 bases and J by 7 bases, with 24 bases between them. The V gene's germline CDR1 is SGHTS and CDR2 YDEGEE. The CDR3 runs 16 residues. In DNA form, the CDR3 reads TGTGCCAGCAGCCCCCCGTGGCCGTCCTCCCTAGATGAGCAGTACTTC. It translates to CASSPPWPSSLDEQYF.

V usage is TRBV5-1 and J usage is TRBJ2-7; 8 positions agree with TRBD1. V gave up 0 bases and J gave up 5 bases; unmatched junction bases: 4. Germline V lookup: CDR1 SGHRS, CDR2 YFSETQ. This CDR3 has 14 residues. The CDR3 region is CASSLGQGFNEQYF. CDR3 nucleotides: TGCGCCAGCAGCTTGGGACAGGGGTTTAACGAGCAGTACTTC. The full variable domain, completed using reference TRBV5-1 and TRBJ2-7, is KAGVTQTPRYLIKTRGQQVTLSCSPISGHRSVSWYQQTPGQGLQFLFEYFSETQRNKGNFPGRFSGRQFSNSRSEMNVSTLELGDSALYLCASSLGQGFNEQYFGPGTRLTVT.

The CDR3 protein is CATTPGLAGGLGELFF. The CDR3 DNA sequence: TGTGCTACAACTCCGGGACTAGCGGGGGGGCTCGGGGAGCTGTTTTTT. The rearrangement links TRBV12-5 to TRBJ2-2; TRBD2 matches at 16 bases. V shed 10 bases and J 7 bases; nucleotides not matched to a gene: 9. CDR1 and CDR2 from the germline V gene are LGHNT and FRNRAP. This CDR3 has 16 residues.

This rearrangement joins TRBV25-1 to TRBJ2-7; 8 nucleotides align to TRBD1. The J segment lost 3 bases and the V segment lost 1 base, leaving 8 bases of the junction unmatched. From germline, CDR1 is MGHDK and CDR2 SYGVNS. The CDR3 runs 16 residues. The CDR3 protein is CASSELYGTGVYEQYF. The DNA for the CDR3 is TGTGCCAGCAGTGAATTATACGGGACAGGAGTCTACGAGCAGTACTTC.

This rearrangement joins TRBV5-4 to TRBJ2-7; weak D call: TRBD2 (7 bases). This CDR3 has 17 residues. V lost 0 bases and J 2 bases, leaving 18 bases between the germline ends. CDR1 and CDR2 (germline): SGHNT, YYREEE (reference sequence). The CDR3 protein is CASSLEGGGKTTYEQYF. In nucleotides, the CDR3 is TGTGCCAGCAGCTTGGAGGGCGGGGGCAAGACTACCTACGAGCAGTACTTC.

The V call is TRBV4-3, the J call TRBJ2-2; possible D gene TRBD2, 7 bases. Trimming left V 0 bases short and J 4 bases short, with 15 bases between. Germline V CDR1 and CDR2: LGHNA, YSLEER. The CDR3 runs to 17 residues. The CDR3 region is CASSQDLGGARTGELFF. The CDR3 coding sequence is TGCGCCAGCAGCCAAGATTTGGGGGGGGCGCGCACCGGGGAGCTGTTTTTT.

In this sample, this clone turned up a few times. The chain employs TRBV7-9 and TRBJ1-2, with D possibly matching TRBD1 (5 bases). CDR1 is SEHNR, CDR2 FQNEAQ, per germline (reference sequence). The CDR3 is made up of 15 amino acids. Trimming pared 5 bases from V and 8 bases from J, leaving 21 bases between. In nucleotides, the CDR3 is TGTGCCAGCAGCCAACCCCTTACGGGAGGGGTAGGCTACACCTTC. Translated: CASSQPLTGGVGYTF.